This record covers a single TCR beta chain. Antigen unknown. A J-beta primer mix and a sample-barcoded 5' primer were used in a second PCR of about 7 to 12 cycles. TCRdb passed the 5' RACE reads through MiXCR, listing each CDR3 protein once. Of approximately 850,000 distinct CDR3 sequences listed, 58% are singletons. Extraction of total RNA produced a minimum of 5.5 micrograms from each sample. The sample is drawn from a study of blood T cells in healthy people across ages. Study-level results: Researchers said unsorted PBMCs prevented a conclusive naive versus antigen-experienced comparison. Not knowing donor CMV status may have confounded expanded clonotype changes. More naive CD4+ cells and higher diversity marked long-lived donors relative to aged donors.

Germline V gives CDR1 DFQATT, CDR2 SNEGSKA (reference sequence). The CDR3 sequence is 14 residues long. V lost 5 bases and J 3 bases, leaving 14 bases between the germline ends. The material sequenced was blood. This chain joins TRBV20-1 and TRBJ1-5; D is unclear. This clonotype was obtained from a man younger than 45 in good health. The CDR3 DNA reads as TGCAGTGCTGCGGGAGCCCCCCACAATCAGCCCCAGCATTTT. Its protein is CSAAGAPHNQPQHF.